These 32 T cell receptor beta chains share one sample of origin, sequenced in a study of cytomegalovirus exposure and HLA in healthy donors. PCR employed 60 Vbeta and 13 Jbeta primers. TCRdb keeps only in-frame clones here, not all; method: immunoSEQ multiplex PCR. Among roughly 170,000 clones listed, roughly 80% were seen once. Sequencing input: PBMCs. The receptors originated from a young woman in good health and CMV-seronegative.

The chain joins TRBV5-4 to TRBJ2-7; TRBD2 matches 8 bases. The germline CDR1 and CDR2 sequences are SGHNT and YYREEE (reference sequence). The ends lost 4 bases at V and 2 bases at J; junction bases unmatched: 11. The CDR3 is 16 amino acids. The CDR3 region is CASSLGFREGPYEQYF. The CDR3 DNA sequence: TGTGCCAGCAGCCTGGGTTTCCGGGAGGGTCCCTACGAGCAGTACTTC.

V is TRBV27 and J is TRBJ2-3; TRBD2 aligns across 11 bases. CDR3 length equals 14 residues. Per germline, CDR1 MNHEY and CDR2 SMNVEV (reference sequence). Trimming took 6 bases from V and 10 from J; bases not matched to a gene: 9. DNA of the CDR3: TGTGCCAGCAGAGGGACTAGCGGCAGATCGGCGCAGTATTTT. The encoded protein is CASRGTSGRSAQYF.

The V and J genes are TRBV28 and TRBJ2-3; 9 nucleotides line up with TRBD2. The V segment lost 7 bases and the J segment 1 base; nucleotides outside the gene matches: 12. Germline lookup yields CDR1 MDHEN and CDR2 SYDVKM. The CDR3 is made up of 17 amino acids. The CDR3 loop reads CASNIPRTSDRTDTQYF. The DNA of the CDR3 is TGTGCCAGCAATATCCCCCGGACTAGCGACCGCACAGATACGCAGTATTTT.

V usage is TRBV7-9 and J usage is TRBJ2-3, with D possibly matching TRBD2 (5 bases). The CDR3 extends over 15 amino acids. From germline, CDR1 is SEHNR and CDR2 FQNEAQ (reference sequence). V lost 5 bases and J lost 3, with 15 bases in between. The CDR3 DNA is TGTGCCAGCAGCCCCCGGGGTAGCGAAACAGATACGCAGTATTTT. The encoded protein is CASSPRGSETDTQYF.

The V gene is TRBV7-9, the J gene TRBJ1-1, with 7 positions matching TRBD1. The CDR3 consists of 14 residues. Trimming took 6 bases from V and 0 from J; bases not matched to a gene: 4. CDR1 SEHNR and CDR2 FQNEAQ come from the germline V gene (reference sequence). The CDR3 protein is CASRLTGVNTEAFF. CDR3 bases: TGTGCCAGCAGGCTAACAGGGGTGAACACTGAAGCTTTCTTT.

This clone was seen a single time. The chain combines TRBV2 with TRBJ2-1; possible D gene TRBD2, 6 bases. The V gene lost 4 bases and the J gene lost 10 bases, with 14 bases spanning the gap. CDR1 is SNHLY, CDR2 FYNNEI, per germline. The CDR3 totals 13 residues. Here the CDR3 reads CASSVTSFGEQFF. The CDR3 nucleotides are TGTGCCAGCAGTGTTACTAGCTTTGGGGAGCAGTTCTTC.

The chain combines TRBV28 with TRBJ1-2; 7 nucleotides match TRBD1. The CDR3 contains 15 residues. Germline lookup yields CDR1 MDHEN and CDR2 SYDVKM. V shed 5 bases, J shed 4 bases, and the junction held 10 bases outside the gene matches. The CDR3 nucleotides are TGTGCCAGCAGTACCAGCTTTACAGGGGCCTATGGCTACACCTTC. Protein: CASSTSFTGAYGYTF.

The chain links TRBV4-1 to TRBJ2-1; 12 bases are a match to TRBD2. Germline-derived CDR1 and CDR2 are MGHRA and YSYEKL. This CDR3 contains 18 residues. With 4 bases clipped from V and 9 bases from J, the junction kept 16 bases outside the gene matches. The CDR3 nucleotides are TGCGCCAGCAGCCGATATAGTCCCCTAGCGGGAGGGAATAGTGAGCAGTTCTTC. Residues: CASSRYSPLAGGNSEQFF.

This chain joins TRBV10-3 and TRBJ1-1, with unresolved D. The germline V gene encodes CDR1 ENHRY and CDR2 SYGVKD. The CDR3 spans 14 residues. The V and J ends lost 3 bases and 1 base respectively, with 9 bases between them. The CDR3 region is CAISESAGNTEAFF. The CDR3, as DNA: TGTGCCATCAGTGAAAGTGCAGGGAACACTGAAGCTTTCTTT.

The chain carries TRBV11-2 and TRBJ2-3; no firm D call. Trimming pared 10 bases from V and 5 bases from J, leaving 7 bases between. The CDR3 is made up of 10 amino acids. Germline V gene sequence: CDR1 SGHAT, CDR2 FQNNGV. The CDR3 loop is CATLVDTQYF. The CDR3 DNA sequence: TGTGCCACCCTAGTAGATACGCAGTATTTT. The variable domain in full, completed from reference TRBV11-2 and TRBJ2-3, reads EAGVAQSPRYKIIEKRQSVAFWCNPISGHATLYWYQQILGQGPKLLIQFQNNGVVDDSQLPKDRFSAERLKGVDSTLKIQPAKLEDSAVYLCATLVDTQYFGPGTRLTVL.

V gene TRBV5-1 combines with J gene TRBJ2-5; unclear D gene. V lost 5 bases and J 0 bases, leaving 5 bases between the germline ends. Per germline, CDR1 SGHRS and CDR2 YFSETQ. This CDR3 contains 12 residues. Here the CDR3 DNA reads TGCGCCAGCAGACCTAACCAAGAGACCCAGTACTTC. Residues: CASRPNQETQYF.

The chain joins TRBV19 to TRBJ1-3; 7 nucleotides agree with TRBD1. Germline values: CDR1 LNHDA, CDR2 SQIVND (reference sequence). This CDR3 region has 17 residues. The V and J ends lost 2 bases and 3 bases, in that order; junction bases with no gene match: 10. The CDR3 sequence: CASSISSGTVRGNTIYF. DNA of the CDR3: TGTGCCAGTAGTATAAGTTCCGGGACAGTACGTGGAAACACCATATATTTT.

The CDR3 sequence: CASSSPGLGSDTQYF. The CDR3 DNA sequence: TGTGCCAGCAGCTCCCCGGGACTAGGGTCGGATACGCAGTATTTT. The chain recombines TRBV11-2 with TRBJ2-3, with 8 bases lining up with TRBD2. Germline V CDR1 and CDR2: SGHAT, FQNNGV. V gave up 4 bases and J gave up 6 bases; unmatched junction bases: 9. The CDR3 spans 15 residues.

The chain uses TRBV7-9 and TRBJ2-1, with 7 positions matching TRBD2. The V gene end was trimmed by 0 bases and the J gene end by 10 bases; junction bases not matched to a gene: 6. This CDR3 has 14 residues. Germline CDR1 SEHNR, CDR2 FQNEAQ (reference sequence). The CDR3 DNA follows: TGTGCCAGCAGCTTAGCTGCGCGGGGAGGGGAGCAGTTCTTC. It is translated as CASSLAARGGEQFF.

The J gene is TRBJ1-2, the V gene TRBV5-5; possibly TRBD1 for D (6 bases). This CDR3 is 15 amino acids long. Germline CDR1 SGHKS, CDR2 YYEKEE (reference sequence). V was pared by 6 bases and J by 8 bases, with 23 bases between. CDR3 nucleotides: TGTGCCAGCATCCTGAACCCCCTGGGGGCGCGCGGCTACACCTTC. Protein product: CASILNPLGARGYTF.

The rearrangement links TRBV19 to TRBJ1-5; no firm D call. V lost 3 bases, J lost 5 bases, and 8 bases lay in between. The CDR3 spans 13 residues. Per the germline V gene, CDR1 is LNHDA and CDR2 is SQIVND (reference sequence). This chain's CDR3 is CASSIYIDQPQHF. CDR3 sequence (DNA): TGTGCCAGTAGTATTTACATTGATCAGCCCCAGCATTTT.

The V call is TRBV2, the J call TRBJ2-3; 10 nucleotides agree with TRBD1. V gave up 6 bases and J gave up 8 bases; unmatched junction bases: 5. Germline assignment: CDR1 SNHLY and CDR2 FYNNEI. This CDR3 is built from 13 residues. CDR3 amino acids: CASRGTGDGTQYF. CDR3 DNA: TGTGCCAGCAGGGGGACAGGGGATGGTACGCAGTATTTT. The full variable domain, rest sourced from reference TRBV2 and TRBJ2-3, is EPEVTQTPSHQVTQMGQEVILRCVPISNHLYFYWYRQILGQKVEFLVSFYNNEISEKSEIFDDQFSVERPDGSNFTLKIRSTKLEDSAMYFCASRGTGDGTQYFGPGTRLTVL.

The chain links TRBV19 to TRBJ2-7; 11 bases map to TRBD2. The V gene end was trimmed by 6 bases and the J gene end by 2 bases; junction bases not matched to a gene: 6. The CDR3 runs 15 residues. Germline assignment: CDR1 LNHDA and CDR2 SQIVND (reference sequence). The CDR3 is CASRGSGRAPYEQYF. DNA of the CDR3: TGTGCCAGTAGGGGTAGCGGGAGGGCCCCCTACGAGCAGTACTTC.

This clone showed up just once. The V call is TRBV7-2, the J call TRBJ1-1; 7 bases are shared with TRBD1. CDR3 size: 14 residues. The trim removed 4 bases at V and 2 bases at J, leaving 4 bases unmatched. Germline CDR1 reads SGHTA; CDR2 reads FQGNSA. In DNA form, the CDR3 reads TGTGCCAGCAGCTACGACAGGGCAAACACTGAAGCTTTCTTT. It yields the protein CASSYDRANTEAFF.

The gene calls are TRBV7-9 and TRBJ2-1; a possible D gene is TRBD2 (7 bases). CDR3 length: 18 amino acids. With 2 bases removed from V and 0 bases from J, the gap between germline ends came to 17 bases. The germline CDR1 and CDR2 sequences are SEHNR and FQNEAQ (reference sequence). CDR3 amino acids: CASSLISRGASSYNEQFF. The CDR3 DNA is TGTGCCAGCAGCTTAATCAGTCGGGGGGCATCCTCCTACAATGAGCAGTTCTTC.

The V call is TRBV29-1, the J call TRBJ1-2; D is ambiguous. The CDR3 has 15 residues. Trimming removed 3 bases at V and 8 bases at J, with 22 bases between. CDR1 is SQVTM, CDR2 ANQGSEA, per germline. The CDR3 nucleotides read TGCAGCGTTGATGTGGGCAAACACTTCGACGAGGGCTACACCTTC. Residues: CSVDVGKHFDEGYTF.

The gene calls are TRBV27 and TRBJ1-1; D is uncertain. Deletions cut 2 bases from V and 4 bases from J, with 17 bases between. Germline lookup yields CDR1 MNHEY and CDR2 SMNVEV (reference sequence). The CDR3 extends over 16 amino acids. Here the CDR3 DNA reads TGTGCCAGCAGTTTAAGGCCAACGGGGTGGGGCACTGAAGCTTTCTTT. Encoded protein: CASSLRPTGWGTEAFF.

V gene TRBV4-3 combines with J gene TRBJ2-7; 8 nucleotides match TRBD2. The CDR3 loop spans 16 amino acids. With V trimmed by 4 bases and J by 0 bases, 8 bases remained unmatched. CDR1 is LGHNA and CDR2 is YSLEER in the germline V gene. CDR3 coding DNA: TGCGCCAGCAGCCTTGGACTAGCCGATAGCTCCTACGAGCAGTACTTC. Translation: CASSLGLADSSYEQYF.

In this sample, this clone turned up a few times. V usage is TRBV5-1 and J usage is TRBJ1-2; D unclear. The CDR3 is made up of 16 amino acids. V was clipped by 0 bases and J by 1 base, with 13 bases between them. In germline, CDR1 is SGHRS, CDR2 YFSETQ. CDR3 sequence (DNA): TGCGCCAGCAGCTTGGGAGGGTCGATCGATAACTATGGCTACACCTTC. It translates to CASSLGGSIDNYGYTF.

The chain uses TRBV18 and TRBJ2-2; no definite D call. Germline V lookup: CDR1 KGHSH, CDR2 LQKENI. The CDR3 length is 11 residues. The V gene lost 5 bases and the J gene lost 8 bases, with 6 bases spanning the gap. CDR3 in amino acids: CASSVSGELFF. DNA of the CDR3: TGTGCCAGCTCAGTTTCTGGGGAGCTGTTTTTT.

CDR3 protein: CASSGDREEGEKLFF. The CDR3 coding sequence is TGTGCCAGCAGCGGGGACAGGGAGGAAGGGGAAAAACTGTTTTTT. This chain connects TRBV28 to TRBJ1-4, with TRBD1 identical over 9 bases. The CDR3 is 15 amino acids. CDR1 and CDR2 (germline): MDHEN, SYDVKM. The ends lost 6 bases at V and 8 bases at J; junction bases unmatched: 10.

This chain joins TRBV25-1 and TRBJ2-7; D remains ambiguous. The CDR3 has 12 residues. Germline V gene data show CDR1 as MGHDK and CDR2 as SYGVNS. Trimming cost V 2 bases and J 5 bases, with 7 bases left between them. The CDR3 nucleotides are TGTGCCAGCAGTGAAGGGCAGGACGAGCAGTACTTC. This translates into CASSEGQDEQYF.

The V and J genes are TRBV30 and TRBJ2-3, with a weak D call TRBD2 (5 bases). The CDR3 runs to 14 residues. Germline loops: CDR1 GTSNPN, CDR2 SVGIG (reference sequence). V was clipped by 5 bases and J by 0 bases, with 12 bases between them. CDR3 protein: CAWAHRTSTDTQYF. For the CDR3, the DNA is TGTGCCTGGGCCCATCGGACTAGCACAGATACGCAGTATTTT.

The DNA for the CDR3 is TGTGCCAGCAGTTATTTCTCGGGAGGTCGAGGAGAGACCCAGTACTTC. Encoded protein: CASSYFSGGRGETQYF. The V gene is TRBV6-5, the J gene TRBJ2-5; 7 bases fit TRBD2. The CDR3 runs to 16 residues. J lost 4 bases, V lost 3 bases, and 11 bases had no gene match. From germline, CDR1 is MNHEY and CDR2 SVGAGI.

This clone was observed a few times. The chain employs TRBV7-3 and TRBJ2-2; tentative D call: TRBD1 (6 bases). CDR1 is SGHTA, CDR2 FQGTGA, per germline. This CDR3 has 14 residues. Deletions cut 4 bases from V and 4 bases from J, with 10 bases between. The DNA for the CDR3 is TGTGCCAGCAGCTCTGCCAGGGGCACCGGGGAGCTGTTTTTT. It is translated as CASSSARGTGELFF.

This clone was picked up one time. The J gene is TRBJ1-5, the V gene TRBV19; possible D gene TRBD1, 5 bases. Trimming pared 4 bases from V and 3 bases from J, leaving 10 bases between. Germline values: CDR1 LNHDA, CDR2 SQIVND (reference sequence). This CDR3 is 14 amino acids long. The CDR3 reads CASSTRDYNQPQHF. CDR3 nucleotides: TGTGCCAGTAGTACCAGGGATTACAATCAGCCCCAGCATTTT.

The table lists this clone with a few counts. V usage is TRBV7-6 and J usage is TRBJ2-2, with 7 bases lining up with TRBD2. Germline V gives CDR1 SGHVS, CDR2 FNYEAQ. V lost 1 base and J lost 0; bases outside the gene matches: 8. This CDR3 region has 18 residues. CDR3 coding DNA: TGTGCCAGCAGCTTAGGATTGGCGGGAGCGTCGAACACCGGGGAGCTGTTTTTT. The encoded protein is CASSLGLAGASNTGELFF.